The sequence of this TCR beta chain was determined in a study of neurological immune-mediated disorders. This clonotype was seen more than once but under ten times. The cDNA came from 5'RACE with 10-nucleotide random UMIs. TCRdb re-called the 5' RACE reads through MiXCR, storing one row per CDR3 protein. Of more than 50,000 distinct CDR3 sequences listed, 3.5% to 5% are singletons. The CDR3 covers 13 residues. Germline assignment: CDR1 DFQATT and CDR2 SNEGSKA (reference sequence). The receptor was derived from a man younger than 40 with multiple sclerosis. V and J are TRBV20-1 and TRBJ1-2, with TRBD1 matching over 8 bases. Sample: PBMCs. CDR3 in amino acids: CSLPGQGYYGYTF. The CDR3 bases are TGCAGCTTACCTGGACAGGGATACTATGGCTACACCTTC.